The next 6 T cell receptor beta chains were all read from a single sample in a study of CD4 T cells in relation to SARS-CoV-2 and coronaviruses. The repertoire was sequenced with immunoSEQ multiplex PCR; TCRdb's copy has only in-frame clones and lacks some. The sample lists 43,000 or so clones; about four fifths were seen once. These receptors have no identified antigens. What was sequenced was naive CD4+ T cells from PBMCs, cultured in vitro. Subset described: naive CD4+ T cells isolated by negative enrichment. Receptor source: an adult with COVID-19.

This clone was recorded only once. The chain has TRBV19 and TRBJ2-7; D remains ambiguous. The CDR3 runs 13 residues. CDR1 is LNHDA and CDR2 is SQIVND in the germline V gene (reference sequence). V was cut by 5 bases and J by 3 bases, with 11 bases left in between. CDR3 loop: CASSANVNYEQYF. DNA for the CDR3: TGTGCCAGTAGTGCCAATGTGAACTACGAGCAGTACTTC. Filled out from reference TRBV19 and TRBJ2-7, the complete variable domain reads DGGITQSPKYLFRKEGQNVTLSCEQNLNHDAMYWYRQDPGQGLRLIYYSQIVNDFQKGDIAEGYSVSREKKESFPLTVTSAQKNPTAFYLCASSANVNYEQYFGPGTRLTVT.

This clone has just one count. The V call is TRBV2, the J call TRBJ1-4; 7 positions match TRBD1. The V gene end was trimmed by 6 bases and the J gene end by 5 bases; junction bases not matched to a gene: 9. The CDR3 totals 15 residues. Germline loops: CDR1 SNHLY, CDR2 FYNNEI. Here the CDR3 reads CASRLRDSWNEKLFF. The CDR3 DNA reads TGTGCCAGCAGGTTACGGGACAGCTGGAATGAAAAACTGTTTTTT.

This rearrangement joins TRBV5-4 to TRBJ2-3; 8 bases are shared with TRBD2. Germline loops: CDR1 SGHNT, CDR2 YYREEE (reference sequence). V gave up 6 bases and J gave up 4 bases; unmatched junction bases: 10. CDR3 length: 15 residues. The DNA of the CDR3 is TGTGCCAGCACCTCTGGTACTAGCGGCCCAGATACGCAGTATTTT. The encoded protein is CASTSGTSGPDTQYF.

This chain uses TRBV7-5 with TRBJ1-2; TRBD1, as called in the table, went unchecked against the DNA. TRBV7-5 is described as a pseudogene. This CDR3 comprises 14 residues. The CDR3 DNA is TGTGTCAGAAGCCAATGGACAGCTGACTATGGCTACACCTTC. This gives the protein CVRSQWTADYGYTF.

V and J are TRBV19 and TRBJ2-2; 8 bases map to TRBD1. The CDR3 consists of 15 residues. J lost 3 bases, V lost 3 bases, and 3 bases had no gene match. Germline assignment: CDR1 LNHDA and CDR2 SQIVND (reference sequence). The CDR3 coding sequence is TGTGCCAGTAGTATTACAGGGGGAGACACCGGGGAGCTGTTTTTT. Protein product: CASSITGGDTGELFF.

V and J are TRBV5-5 and TRBJ2-4; D not resolved. This CDR3 region has 13 residues. V lost 3 bases and J lost 3, with 7 bases in between. Germline V CDR1 and CDR2: SGHKS, YYEKEE (reference sequence). CDR3 residues: CASSSSDKNIQYF. The CDR3 DNA sequence: TGTGCCAGCAGCTCGTCTGACAAAAACATTCAGTACTTC. Together with reference TRBV5-5 and TRBJ2-4, the CDR3 gives the full variable domain: DAGVTQSPTHLIKTRGQQVTLRCSPISGHKSVSWYQQVLGQGPQFIFQYYEKEERGRGNFPDRFSARQFPNYSSELNVNALLLGDSALYLCASSSSDKNIQYFGAGTRLSVL.